This T cell receptor (beta chain) was observed in a study of cytomegalovirus exposure and HLA in healthy donors. Whole-study findings and limits: Some V segments, including TRBV6-2 and TRBV6-3, were excluded as indistinguishable. Later analysis associated a missense DCLRE1C variant with TCR beta V- and J-gene trimming. Later, TCR association rates were found to vary by HLA locus, highest for DRB1 and lowest for HLA-C.

This clone has more than one count but fewer than ten. The antigen is unknown. The germline CDR1 and CDR2 sequences are MDHEN and SYDVKM. V was trimmed by 9 bases and J by 0 bases, leaving 11 bases between them. This CDR3 contains 13 residues. PCR was performed using 60 Vbeta and 13 Jbeta primers. Assay: immunoSEQ multiplex PCR; the TCRdb copy retains only in-frame clones and omits some. Of 60,000 to 85,000 clones in the sample, 60% to 85% were seen once. This TCR came from a man aged 35 to 55 in good health and CMV-seronegative. Sequenced sample: PBMCs. V is TRBV28 and J is TRBJ1-1; a weak D match, TRBD1 (5 bases). The CDR3 nucleotides read TGTGCCAGTAGAGACAGCCTGAACACTGAAGCTTTCTTT. Protein sequence: CASRDSLNTEAFF.